Listed here is a single TCR beta chain. The antigen is not known. The CDR3 runs 13 residues. After removal of 7 bases from V and 3 bases from J, the junction contained 2 bases not matched to a gene. Germline CDR1 SGDLS, CDR2 YYNGEE. The data originate from a study of shared clonotypes between healthy human individuals. Broader study findings: Clonotype sharing among donors likely depends on sequencing depth.

Assay used: immunoSEQ multiplex PCR; TCRdb lists only in-frame clones, some missing. The profile shows approximately 2,300,000 clones, 92% of them singletons. This chain uses TRBV9 with TRBJ2-2, with TRBD2 matching over 8 bases. The clonotype was recovered from a man younger than 35 in good health. Some clones in this sample may be carry-over from other donors' samples. The sequencing sample was made of naive CD4+ T cells from PBMCs. Documented subset: CD45RA+ positively selected. The CDR3 DNA follows: TGTGCCAGCTTCGGGAGGGACACCGGGGAGCTGTTTTTT. Amino acids: CASFGRDTGELFF.